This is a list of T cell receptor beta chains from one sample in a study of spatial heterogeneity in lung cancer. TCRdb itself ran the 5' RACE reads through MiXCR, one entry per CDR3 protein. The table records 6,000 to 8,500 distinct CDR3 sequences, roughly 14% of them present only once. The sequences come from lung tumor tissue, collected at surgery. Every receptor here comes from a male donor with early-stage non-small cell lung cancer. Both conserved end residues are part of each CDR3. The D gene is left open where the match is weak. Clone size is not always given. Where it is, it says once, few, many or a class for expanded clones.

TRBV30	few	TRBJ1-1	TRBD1	TGTGCCTGGAGCCCCAGGGGGCGGGCTGAAGCTTTCTTT	CAWSPRGRAEAFF
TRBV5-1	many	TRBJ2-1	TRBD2	TGCGCCAGCCGTGGACTAGCGGGAACTGAGCAGTTCTTC	CASRGLAGTEQFF
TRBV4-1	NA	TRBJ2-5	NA	TGCGCCAGCAGCCAAGACGGTGGCGGACACCAAGAGACCCAGTACTTC	CASSQDGGGHQETQYF
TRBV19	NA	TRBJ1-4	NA	TGTGCCAGTAGTATAGCAGGGCCAGGGGACGCTAATGAAAAACTGTTTTTT	CASSIAGPGDANEKLFF
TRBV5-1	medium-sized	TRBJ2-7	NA	TGCGCCAGCAGCATCGACGCGACACGATACGAGCAGTACTTC	CASSIDATRYEQYF
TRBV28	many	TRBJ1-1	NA	TGTGCCAGCAGGGGGGCCCTGAGGACTGAAGCTTTCTTT	CASRGALRTEAFF
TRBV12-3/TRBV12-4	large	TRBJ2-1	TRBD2	TGTGCCAGCAGTTCGCGGGGGGGCCTCAATGAGCAGTTCTTC	CASSSRGGLNEQFF
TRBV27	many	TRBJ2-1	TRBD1	TGTGCCAGCAGTTATCGGACAGGGGGCTATGAGCAGTTCTTC	CASSYRTGGYEQFF
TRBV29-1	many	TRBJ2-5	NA	TGCAGCGTTGAAGCAGGGGCCAGGGAGACCCAGTACTTC	CSVEAGARETQYF
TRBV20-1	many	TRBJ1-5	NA	TGCAGTGCTCCGGGTCGGCGGAGCAATCAGCCCCAGCATTTT	CSAPGRRSNQPQHF
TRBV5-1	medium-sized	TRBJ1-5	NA	TGCGCCAGCAGCTTGATACCGGATCAGCCCCAGCATTTT	CASSLIPDQPQHF
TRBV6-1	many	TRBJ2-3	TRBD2	TGTGCCAGCAGTCGCGGACTAGCGGGGACAGATACGCAGTATTTT	CASSRGLAGTDTQYF
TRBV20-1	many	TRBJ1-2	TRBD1	TGCAGTGCTATTCCGACAGGGCCGGACTATGGCTACACCTTC	CSAIPTGPDYGYTF
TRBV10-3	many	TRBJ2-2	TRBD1	TGTGCCATCAGTGAGCCGGGACAGCTTGACACCGGGGAGCTGTTTTTT	CAISEPGQLDTGELFF
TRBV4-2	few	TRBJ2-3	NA	TGTGCCAGCAGCCGGACTAGCACAGATACGCAGTATTTT	CASSRTSTDTQYF
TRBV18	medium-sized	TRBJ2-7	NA	TGTGCCAGCTCACCAAATAGGGCCGAGCAGTACTTC	CASSPNRAEQYF
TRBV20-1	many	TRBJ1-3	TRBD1	TGCAGTGCTGGACCCCAGGGGGCGAGAGGAAACACCATATATTTT	CSAGPQGARGNTIYF
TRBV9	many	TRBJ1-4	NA	TGTGCCAGCAGCCCTCGGCAGGGCGCTAATGAAAAACTGTTTTTT	CASSPRQGANEKLFF
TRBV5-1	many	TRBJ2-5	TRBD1	TGCGCCAGCAGCCCGGGACAGTTCCAAGAGACCCAGTACTTC	CASSPGQFQETQYF
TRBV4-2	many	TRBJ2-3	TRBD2	TGTGCCAGCAGCCAAGCGGGAGGAGGAGGCCGTTTTGGGGGCACAGATACGCAGTATTTT	CASSQAGGGGRFGGTDTQYF
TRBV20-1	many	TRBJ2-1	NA	TGCAGTGCTAGAAGACAGGCGGATGAGCAGTTCTTC	CSARRQADEQFF
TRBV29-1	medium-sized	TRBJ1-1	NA	TGCAGCGTTCAAGGACAGCAGAACACTGAAGCTTTCTTT	CSVQGQQNTEAFF
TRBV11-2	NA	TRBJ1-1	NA	TGTGCCAGCAGAAGGGTAGGAGGGAAAGCTTTCTTT	CASRRVGGKAFF
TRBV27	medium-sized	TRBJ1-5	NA	TGTGCCAGCAGTTTATTTGGGGGGGTTAATCCCCAGCATTTT	CASSLFGGVNPQHF